This T cell receptor beta chain is from a study of cytotoxic CD8 clonotypes in ibrutinib-treated CLL. The table came from immunoSEQ multiplex PCR; TCRdb's copy has only in-frame clones and leaves some out. The sample contains tens of thousands of clones, about nine tenths of which appear only once. CDR3 size: 15 residues. Germline CDR1 reads LNHNV; CDR2 reads YYDKDF (reference sequence). V was cut by 0 bases and J by 1 base, with 9 bases left in between. V and J are TRBV15 and TRBJ2-5; D call uncertain. The TCR sequence derives from a human donor with chronic lymphocytic leukemia. The sample consisted of PBMCs, taken after 12 months of ibrutinib treatment. CDR3 amino acids: CATSRDKGLQETQYF. Written as DNA, the CDR3 is TGTGCCACCAGCAGAGATAAGGGCCTCCAAGAGACCCAGTACTTC.